A selection of T cell receptor beta chains follows, all from one sample in a study of T cell responses to AZD1222 COVID-19 vaccine. Assay used: immunoSEQ multiplex PCR; TCRdb lists only in-frame clones, some missing. The data contain 150,000 to 160,000 clones, around nine tenths of them singletons. The sample was peripheral blood, taken after recovery from COVID-19. The receptors were gathered from an adult who had recovered from COVID-19. Both conserved end residues are part of each CDR3. The order of the fields is J gene, V gene, clone size, D gene, CDR3 DNA, CDR3 protein. A D gene is named only where the DNA matches it firmly. Some rows have no size entry. The others give once, few or many, or a class for an expanded clone.

>TRBJ2-3|TRBV14|NA|NA
TGTGCCAGCAAAGGGACACTCAGCACAGATACGCAGTATTTT
CASKGTLSTDTQYF
>TRBJ2-3|TRBV29-1|once|NA
TGCAGCGTTGAGGGGGGTCGTTACGTCGATACGCAGTATTTT
CSVEGGRYVDTQYF
>TRBJ1-5|TRBV7-2|NA|NA
TGTGCCAGCAGCTCCTCAGGGTTGGGCAATCAGCCCCAGCATTTT
CASSSSGLGNQPQHF
>TRBJ2-3|TRBV24-1|NA|NA
TGTGCCACCAGTGATTTGGGATCGGGCGGACAGCCTAGCACAGATACGCAGTATTTT
CATSDLGSGGQPSTDTQYF
>TRBJ2-1|TRBV10-2|NA|TRBD2
TGCGCCAGCAGTAGCCCTAGCGGAATCTCCTACAATGAGCAGTTCTTC
CASSSPSGISYNEQFF
>TRBJ1-2|TRBV14|NA|NA
TGTGCCAGCAGCCAAGAAGCTGGGGCTAACTATGGCTACACCTTC
CASSQEAGANYGYTF
>TRBJ1-6|TRBV3-1/TRBV3-2|NA|NA
TGTGCCAGCAGCCAAGGGGGGTTAGTGAATTCACCCCTCCACTTT
CASSQGGLVNSPLHF
>TRBJ2-3|TRBV7-3|NA|NA
TGTGCCAGCAGCTTAGAGGGGGTAAACACAGATACGCAGTATTTT
CASSLEGVNTDTQYF
>TRBJ1-3|TRBV28|NA|TRBD1
TGTGCCAGCAGACTCCCAGGGGGCAATGGAAACACCATATATTTT
CASRLPGGNGNTIYF
>TRBJ2-2|TRBV5-1|NA|NA
TGCGCCAGCAGCCAGGCGCGGGCTAACACCGGGGAGCTGTTTTTT
CASSQARANTGELFF
>TRBJ1-5|TRBV19|NA|TRBD1
TGTGCCAGTAGCCAGGGACAGGGAGGGCAGCCCCAGCATTTT
CASSQGQGGQPQHF
>TRBJ2-5|TRBV2|NA|NA
TGTGCCAGCAGTGTGTTCGGGACACTACAAGAGACCCAGTACTTC
CASSVFGTLQETQYF
>TRBJ1-5|TRBV19|NA|NA
TGTGCCAGTAGTATACGCAGTTGGCGCAATCAGCCCCAGCATTTT
CASSIRSWRNQPQHF
>TRBJ1-2|TRBV14|NA|NA
TGTGCCAGCAGCCAAGGACCTCTCTATGGCTACACCTTC
CASSQGPLYGYTF
>TRBJ1-6|TRBV5-1|once|TRBD1
TGCGCCAGCAGCATGGACAGGGGTTCACCCCTCCACTTT
CASSMDRGSPLHF
>TRBJ2-3|TRBV6-2/TRBV6-3|NA|TRBD2
TGTGCCAGCAGCCTCCCTACTAGCGGGTTCACAGATACGCAGTATTTT
CASSLPTSGFTDTQYF
>TRBJ1-2|TRBV5-1|NA|TRBD1
TGCGCCAGCAGCTTTCCGGTGGGACAGGGGGCGTTCTATGGCTACACCTTC
CASSFPVGQGAFYGYTF
>TRBJ2-5|TRBV5-8|NA|NA
TGTGCCAGCAGCCAACAGGGTGGGGAGACCCAGTACTTC
CASSQQGGETQYF
>TRBJ2-7|TRBV7-3|once|TRBD2
TGTGCCAGCAGCCCCCGCGGCGGGGGCGAGCAGTACTTC
CASSPRGGGEQYF
>TRBJ2-5|TRBV19|NA|NA
TGTGCCATACTCGTAGGGGCAGGGGAGACCCAGTACTTC
CAILVGAGETQYF
>TRBJ2-3|TRBV28|NA|TRBD2
TGTGCCAGCAGTCCGCACGGCGGGAGGGGCGCAGATACGCAGTATTTT
CASSPHGGRGADTQYF
>TRBJ2-3|TRBV3-1/TRBV3-2|NA|NA
TGTGCCAGCAGCCAGGGCCAGGCAGGTAAGTATTTT
CASSQGQAGKYF
>TRBJ1-2|TRBV5-1|NA|NA
TGCGCCAGCAGCTTGGACCAGGGTTATGGCTACACCTTC
CASSLDQGYGYTF
>TRBJ1-6|TRBV11-2|once|NA
TGTGCCAGCAGCTTTAAACAGGGTCTAGCGTATTCACCCCTCCACTTT
CASSFKQGLAYSPLHF
>TRBJ1-2|TRBV9|NA|TRBD1
TGTGCCAGCAGCTTCACAACGGGACAGGGCTATGGCTACACCTTC
CASSFTTGQGYGYTF
>TRBJ1-2|TRBV10-3|NA|TRBD1
TGTGCCATCAGTGAGAGGGGACAGGGTGGGAGTAATGGCTACACCTTC
CAISERGQGGSNGYTF
>TRBJ2-7|TRBV29-1|NA|NA
TGCAGCGTTGAGAGGGGGAGCGACGAGCAGTACTTC
CSVERGSDEQYF
>TRBJ2-6|TRBV19|NA|NA
TGTGCCAGTAGTACGGACAGTAAGTCTGGGGCCAACGTCCTGACTTTC
CASSTDSKSGANVLTF
>TRBJ1-5|TRBV2|NA|NA
TGTGCCAGCAGCTATCAGGAGGTGGGCAATCAGCCCCAGCATTTT
CASSYQEVGNQPQHF
>TRBJ2-5|TRBV11-2|NA|TRBD1
TGTGCCAGCAGCCTGGACAGGGGGCGGGAGACCCAGTACTTC
CASSLDRGRETQYF
>TRBJ2-1|TRBV7-2|NA|TRBD2
TGTGCCAGCAGCTTAGTCGGGACGGGAGGGCGCAATGAGCAGTTCTTC
CASSLVGTGGRNEQFF
>TRBJ2-5|TRBV5-1|NA|NA
TGCGCCAGCAGCCTTTACTGGGGGGAGACCCAGTACTTC
CASSLYWGETQYF
>TRBJ1-5|TRBV3-1/TRBV3-2|once|NA
TGTGCCAGCAGCCAAGATCTCCGACAGAATCAGCCCCAGCATTTT
CASSQDLRQNQPQHF
>TRBJ2-7|TRBV19|NA|NA
TGTGCCAGTAGTAGATGGGGAGAGCAGTACTTC
CASSRWGEQYF
>TRBJ1-2|TRBV19|NA|NA
TGTGCCAGTAGTATTAGCAGCGGGGGCTATGGCTACACCTTC
CASSISSGGYGYTF
>TRBJ2-1|TRBV7-2|NA|TRBD1
TGTGCCAGCACAGGGACAGGGGGCATCAATGAGCAGTTCTTC
CASTGTGGINEQFF
>TRBJ2-4|TRBV18|NA|NA
TGTGCCAGCTCACCACCGGTAATAGGGGGTTCGGCCAAAAACATTCAGTACTTC
CASSPPVIGGSAKNIQYF
>TRBJ2-7|TRBV27|NA|NA
TGTGCCAGCAGCCCAGGGGGGAGGGCCTACGAGCAGTACTTC
CASSPGGRAYEQYF
>TRBJ2-7|TRBV3-1/TRBV3-2|once|TRBD2
TGTGCCAGCAGCCAAGATGGGAGGGCCGCCTACGAGCAGTACTTC
CASSQDGRAAYEQYF
>TRBJ2-1|TRBV6-2/TRBV6-3|NA|TRBD2
TGTGCCAGCAGTTCGGACTTAGCGGGGGGGCATGAGCAGTTCTTC
CASSSDLAGGHEQFF
>TRBJ2-1|TRBV7-8|NA|NA
TGTGCCAGCAGCACCGTAACGGCAGGCGGTGAGCAGTTCTTC
CASSTVTAGGEQFF